This TCR beta chain was recorded in a study of blood T cell repertoires in COVID-19. Study-wide background: The samples span acute and convalescent COVID-19 from the United States, Italy and Spain.

Individuals drawn from around 25 US areas were about 18 to 95 years old. Allocation to cohorts depended on clinical history reported by the participants. Libraries were prepared by immunoSEQ multiplex PCR; TCRdb keeps only in-frame clonotypes and omits some of them. The sample carries fewer than 200,000 clones, roughly 80% recorded once. V was shortened by 7 bases and J by 9 bases, with 13 bases between the two germline ends. Per the germline V gene, CDR1 is SNHLY and CDR2 is FYNNEI. CDR3 size: 12 residues. This sequence was found in a woman aged 40-49 years with acute COVID-19. The chain joins TRBV2 to TRBJ1-5; D not resolved. The specimen sequenced was PBMCs or T cells enriched from blood (not recorded which). CDR3 sequence: CASNDGEGPQHF. CDR3 in DNA: TGTGCCAGCAACGACGGTGAGGGGCCCCAGCATTTT.